This TCR beta chain was sequenced for a study of T cells in Graves' hyperthyroidism and ophthalmopathy. General study points: Also found in blood were most expanded thyroid clonotypes above 0.001.

The CDR3 loop spans 14 amino acids. Germline-derived CDR1 and CDR2 are SGHAT and FQNNGV. The V end lost 1 base, the J end lost 7 bases, and 11 bases lay between the germline ends. RNA transcripts yielded amplified TCR beta CDR3 regions. A set of HTBI primers served as the primers for a first-round RT-PCR of the TCR CDR3. TCRdb re-called the multiplex PCR reads with MiXCR, one entry per CDR3 protein. The sample shows more than 550,000 distinct CDR3 sequences, 18% of them seen only once. This clonotype was found many times. What it binds is unknown. Patients aged 18 to 65 with hyperthyroidism were newly diagnosed, with duration under 2 months. Patients were excluded because of uncontrolled infection, other autoimmune disease, pregnancy or lactation. Every diagnosis used clinical symptoms, serum thyroxine and TRAb, thyroid ultrasound and orbital computed tomography.

This receptor was taken from a woman in her forties or fifties with Graves' hyperthyroidism that later progressed to Graves' ophthalmopathy. Sequencing used blood. The V call is TRBV11-2, the J call TRBJ1-5; possibly TRBD1 for D (6 bases). DNA for the CDR3: TGTGCCAGCAGCTTAGGGGCAGGGGCGCAGCCCCAGCATTTT. Amino acids: CASSLGAGAQPQHF.